This T cell receptor (beta chain) came from a study of CD8+CD57+ T cells in acquired aplastic anemia. For the study at large: DNA recovered from sorted CD4+ and CD8+ cells had a mean of approximately 3 ug.

Profiles of TCR beta VDJ and CDR3 were generated from a genomic DNA template. TCRdb fed the reads into MiXCR, producing one record per CDR3 protein. The table records more than 150,000 distinct CDR3 sequences, 35% to 50% of them present only once. Study-level results: The same twenty-nine CD8+ CDR3 sequences occurred in patients and in controls. No significant patient-versus-control difference appeared in CD8+ Simpson's diversity.

The germline V and J ends were trimmed by 0 bases and 0 bases, with 12 bases remaining between them. CDR1 SGHKS and CDR2 YYEKEE come from the germline V gene (reference sequence). The CDR3 runs to 16 residues. This clonotype was recorded at least ten times. The antigen is undetermined. Sequenced input: sorted CD4+, CD8+, or CD8+CD57+ T cells (not recorded which) from PBMCs. The source is a human donor in good health. J is TRBJ1-1 and V is TRBV5-5, with a tentative D call TRBD1 (6 bases). CDR3 bases: TGTGCCAGCAGCTTGGCCGGACAGACTATGAACACTGAAGCTTTCTTT. Amino acid sequence: CASSLAGQTMNTEAFF.